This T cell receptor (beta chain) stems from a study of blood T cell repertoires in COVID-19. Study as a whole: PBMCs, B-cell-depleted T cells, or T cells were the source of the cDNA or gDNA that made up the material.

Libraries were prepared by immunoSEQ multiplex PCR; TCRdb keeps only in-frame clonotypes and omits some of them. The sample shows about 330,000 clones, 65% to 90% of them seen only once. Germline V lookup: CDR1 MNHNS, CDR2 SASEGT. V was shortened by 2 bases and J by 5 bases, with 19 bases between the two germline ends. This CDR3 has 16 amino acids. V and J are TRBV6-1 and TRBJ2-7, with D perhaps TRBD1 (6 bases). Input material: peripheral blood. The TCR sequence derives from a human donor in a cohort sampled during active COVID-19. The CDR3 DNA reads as TGTGCCAGCAGTGAAAGGGGGAAGGGGCCTCAGGACGAGCAGTACTTC. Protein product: CASSERGKGPQDEQYF.